This is a list of T cell receptor beta chains from one sample in a study of blood T cell repertoires in COVID-19. Clones were sequenced by immunoSEQ multiplex PCR, and TCRdb holds only the in-frame ones, with some missing. Altogether some 350,000 clones are present, 65% to 85% being singletons, with the ten largest covering about 3%. The sample comprised peripheral blood. The source is a man aged 25 to 45 with active or convalescent COVID-19. Both conserved end residues are part of each CDR3. D genes are given only for firm matches. Some rows have no size entry. The others give once, few or many, or a class for an expanded clone.

size	V	D	J	CDR3	DNA
-	TRBV28	TRBD1	TRBJ2-1	CAMRAGTGFYNEQFF	TGTGCCATGCGGGCGGGGACAGGGTTTTACAATGAGCAGTTCTTC
-	TRBV4-3	-	TRBJ1-2	CASSQDRFEGRRITSGGYTF	TGCGCCAGCAGCCAAGATCGCTTCGAGGGAAGACGGATTACCTCAGGAGGCTACACCTTC
-	TRBV2	TRBD2	TRBJ2-7	CASGRGEQYF	TGTGCCAGCGGGAGGGGCGAGCAGTACTTC
once	TRBV7-8	-	TRBJ1-2	CASSAGPGGYGYTF	TGTGCCAGCAGCGCCGGACCGGGAGGCTATGGCTACACCTTC
-	TRBV4-3	-	TRBJ1-1	CASSQDRYTEAFF	TGCGCCAGCAGCCAAGATCGGTACACTGAAGCTTTCTTT
-	TRBV6-2/TRBV6-3	-	TRBJ1-1	CASSYGQGGTEAFF	TGTGCCAGCAGTTATGGGCAGGGCGGCACTGAAGCTTTCTTT
-	TRBV18	TRBD1	TRBJ1-5	CASSTTRGSNQPQHF	TGTGCCAGCTCAACGACCAGGGGGAGCAATCAGCCCCAGCATTTT
-	TRBV5-1	TRBD1	TRBJ2-5	CASSTGGEETQYF	TGCGCCAGCAGCACAGGGGGCGAAGAGACCCAGTACTTC
-	TRBV11-3	-	TRBJ2-2	CASSSPYPGAAGELFF	TGTGCCAGCAGCTCCCCCTACCCAGGGGCGGCCGGGGAGCTGTTTTTT
-	TRBV4-3	TRBD1	TRBJ1-3	CASSQKGTGVSGNTIYF	TGCGCCAGCAGCCAAAAGGGGACAGGCGTCTCTGGAAACACCATATATTTT
-	TRBV11-2	TRBD1	TRBJ2-2	CASTGTGRIGELFF	TGTGCCAGCACAGGGACAGGGCGAATCGGGGAGCTGTTTTTT
-	TRBV6-6	TRBD2	TRBJ2-3	CASSHTSGGTDTQYF	TGTGCCAGCAGCCATACTAGCGGGGGGACAGATACGCAGTATTTT
-	TRBV21-1	-	TRBJ2-1	CASSTRLAGHNEQFF	TGTGCCAGCAGCACCCGACTAGCGGGCCACAATGAGCAGTTCTTC
-	TRBV19	TRBD1	TRBJ2-2	CASSIIGTGEGGELFF	TGTGCCAGTAGTATCATCGGGACAGGGGAAGGCGGGGAGCTGTTTTTT
-	TRBV7-2	TRBD1	TRBJ2-1	CASSPQSGTGGMYEQFF	TGTGCCAGCAGCCCGCAGTCCGGGACAGGGGGCATGTATGAGCAGTTCTTC
-	TRBV5-4	-	TRBJ2-7	CASIARGGGEQYF	TGTGCCAGCATCGCGAGGGGGGGAGGCGAGCAGTACTTC
-	TRBV24-1	TRBD2	TRBJ2-1	CATSDRGRAAHEQFF	TGTGCCACCAGTGACCGCGGGAGGGCAGCCCATGAGCAGTTCTTC
-	TRBV5-1	-	TRBJ1-4	CASSLFGELNEKLFF	TGCGCCAGCAGCTTATTTGGGGAGCTTAATGAAAAACTGTTTTTT
few	TRBV7-2	TRBD1	TRBJ1-4	CASSLDRGRNEKLFF	TGTGCCAGCAGCTTAGACAGGGGGCGTAATGAAAAACTGTTTTTT
-	TRBV9	TRBD1	TRBJ1-6	CASSTQGQVDSPLHF	TGTGCCAGCAGCACTCAGGGACAGGTGGATTCACCCCTCCACTTT
-	TRBV13	TRBD2	TRBJ2-1	CASSSDEESGSHNEQFF	TGTGCCAGCAGCTCCGACGAAGAGAGCGGGAGCCACAATGAGCAGTTCTTC
-	TRBV3-1/TRBV3-2	TRBD1	TRBJ1-3	CASSRTGPGNTIYF	TGTGCCAGCAGCAGGACAGGTCCGGGAAACACCATATATTTT
-	TRBV21-1	-	TRBJ2-2	CASRAHNTGELFF	TGTGCCAGCCGCGCCCACAACACCGGGGAGCTGTTTTTT